The T cell receptor beta chain under discussion was sequenced for a study of shared clonotypes between healthy human individuals (dated by TCRdb to 2020 to 2022). With regard to the full study: A couple of women and three men aged 18 to 49 years were included in the cohort. The study deeply sequenced blood TCR repertoires of 5 or 6 healthy adults to estimate repertoire size and the extent of clonotype sharing between individuals. Libraries were prepared and TCR repertoires were sequenced by different laboratories using diverse techniques, in order to increase sequencing depth and limit assay-specific biases. Leukapheresis yielded between about 0.94 and 9.5 billion PBMCs per donor.

Healthy HIV-negative adults with no recently reported acute infections or vaccinations were included as donors. All donors were Caucasian adults living in Nashville, Tennessee, USA. In the unsorted samples, tens of millions of PBMCs were counted, and genomic DNA was extracted using the QIAamp DNA Blood Mini kit. Blood was obtained by leukapheresis, after which PBMCs were separated by Ficoll-Histopaque density gradient centrifugation and cryopreserved in liquid nitrogen vapor phase. Using the deep immunoSEQ assay, TCR CDR3 regions were amplified from genomic DNA by multiplex PCR. For each cell subset, the extracted genomic DNA was distributed evenly across all wells of several immunoSEQ 96-well plates, and each plate served as one replicate. For unsorted PBMC, approximately 0.3 ug genomic DNA, equal to 25,000 to 35,000 T cell genomes, was loaded into each replicate PCR. Genomic DNA from unsorted PBMC was sequenced over ten immunoSEQ deep assay plates. The purified libraries were quantified using a Qubit 3.0 fluorometer, sized with a Bioanalyzer 2100, and then quantified again using the KAPA Library Quantification kit. A separate single-read 150-cycle Illumina NextSeq 550 flow cell was used to sequence each immunoSEQ 96-well plate. The paper's processing steps were these. The immunoSEQ output contained only junctional sequences without quality scores, so filtering could not match that applied to full-length reads. To assign V/J genes and CDR3, sequences were annotated using PyIR, a Python wrapper for IgBLAST v1.9, with IMGT germline references. Reads with weak V/J assignments (E-value above 1e-6), missing CDR3, stop codons, out-of-frame junctions, or ambiguous translated residues were removed. V3J clonotypes were defined as sequences sharing an identical inferred V gene, J gene, and CDR3 amino acid sequence. The percentage overlap between two repertoires was calculated by dividing the number of shared unique clonotypes by the size of the smaller repertoire. Three approaches were used to assess repertoire richness: RTK rarefaction, the Chao1 estimator, and Recon v2.1 estimates of unobserved clonotypes. In TCRdb, the immuneACCESS table is reduced to in-frame sequences with V and J assigned. These tables do not hold every clone; where another copy was compared, an unresolved V gene accounts for under half, and the others remain unexplained. The DNA was the basis for D and trimming; V, J and clone size are from that table. The sample contains around 95,000 clones, about half of them found a single time. The ten biggest clones cover approximately 16% of the sample.

Here is what the overall study found, with its caveats: Pairwise subsampling indicated that sequencing depth was expected to affect the degree of clonotype sharing among donors. Because the study included a small number of donors, the genetic and exposure-history diversity represented was limited. Only blood was sampled, and tissue TCR repertoires likely differ from those in blood.

About this clone itself: Its antigen specificity is not known. Qualities for individual bases were not recorded, and no much larger clone is one base off.

The CDR3 contains 13 residues, cysteine and phenylalanine counted. The read is trimmed to its CDR3 DNA, 39 bases read in frame from base 1. CDR1 and CDR2 are drawn from the germline V gene: SGHRS, YFSETQ. Here V drops 2 bases and J drops 14 bases, and the junction holds 6 bases not matched to any gene. The chain couples TRBV5-1 to TRBJ1-6, with 8 bases aligning to TRBD1. This clonotype was obtained from a woman in her thirties or forties in good health. Some clones in this sample may be carry-over from other donors' samples. The sequencing sample was made of PBMCs. The nucleotides are TGCGCCAGCAGCTTAGGACAGGGAGCCTCCCTCCACTTT. Its translation is CASSLGQGASLHF.